This is a list of T cell receptor beta chains from one sample in a study of blood T cell repertoires in COVID-19. Only in-frame clones appear in the TCRdb table, and some are missing; sequencing was by immunoSEQ multiplex PCR. This sample has under 400,000 clones, with approximately 86% found just once. Material for sequencing was PBMCs or T cells enriched from blood (not recorded which). Every receptor here comes from a woman aged 35 to 49 with acute COVID-19. Both conserved end residues are part of each CDR3. The order of the fields is clone size, D gene, J gene, V gene, CDR3 protein, CDR3 DNA. D genes are given only for firm matches. Rows give clone size only sometimes, using once, few, many, or a class for an expanded clone.

abundance: .
d_gene: TRBD1
j_gene: TRBJ1-6
v_gene: TRBV25-1
CDR3aa: CASSAYQGQTYNSPLHF
CDR3nt: TGTGCCAGCAGTGCGTACCAGGGACAGACCTATAATTCACCCCTCCACTTT

abundance: .
d_gene: .
j_gene: TRBJ2-3
v_gene: TRBV9
CDR3aa: CASSVMTGSRSTDTQYF
CDR3nt: TGTGCCAGCAGCGTAATGACGGGGTCGAGGAGCACAGATACGCAGTATTTT

abundance: once
d_gene: .
j_gene: TRBJ1-1
v_gene: TRBV7-8
CDR3aa: CASSYQPRDTEAFF
CDR3nt: TGTGCCAGCAGCTACCAACCCAGGGACACTGAAGCTTTCTTT

abundance: .
d_gene: TRBD2
j_gene: TRBJ2-3
v_gene: TRBV7-9
CDR3aa: CASSHSGSTDTQYF
CDR3nt: TGTGCCAGCAGCCATAGCGGGAGCACAGATACGCAGTATTTT

abundance: .
d_gene: TRBD1
j_gene: TRBJ1-4
v_gene: TRBV5-1
CDR3aa: CASGSGTEEKLFF
CDR3nt: TGCGCCAGCGGCTCCGGGACAGAAGAAAAACTGTTTTTT

abundance: .
d_gene: TRBD2
j_gene: TRBJ2-7
v_gene: TRBV5-4
CDR3aa: CASSRPERENEQYF
CDR3nt: TGTGCCAGCAGCCGGCCGGAGCGGGAAAACGAGCAGTACTTC

abundance: .
d_gene: .
j_gene: TRBJ2-1
v_gene: TRBV15
CDR3aa: CATSGAGGNEQFF
CDR3nt: TGTGCCACCAGCGGGGCTGGTGGAAATGAGCAGTTCTTC

abundance: .
d_gene: .
j_gene: TRBJ2-7
v_gene: TRBV29-1
CDR3aa: CSVVTSIQYF
CDR3nt: TGCAGCGTCGTGACATCAATACAGTACTTC

abundance: .
d_gene: TRBD1
j_gene: TRBJ1-3
v_gene: TRBV6-5
CDR3aa: CASSLSGTGTGNTIYF
CDR3nt: TGTGCCAGCAGTTTATCCGGGACAGGGACAGGAAACACCATATATTTT

abundance: .
d_gene: .
j_gene: TRBJ1-5
v_gene: TRBV19
CDR3aa: CASGPGQVNQPQHF
CDR3nt: TGTGCCAGTGGACCGGGACAAGTCAATCAGCCCCAGCATTTT

abundance: .
d_gene: .
j_gene: TRBJ2-3
v_gene: TRBV11-3
CDR3aa: CASSLHGTTTDTQYF
CDR3nt: TGTGCCAGCAGCTTACACGGTACCACCACAGATACGCAGTATTTT

abundance: .
d_gene: TRBD1
j_gene: TRBJ1-5
v_gene: TRBV7-9
CDR3aa: CASSLGTGDYGNQPQHF
CDR3nt: TGTGCCAGCAGCCTCGGGACAGGGGATTACGGCAATCAGCCCCAGCATTTT

abundance: .
d_gene: TRBD2
j_gene: TRBJ2-7
v_gene: TRBV2
CDR3aa: CASSEVPGGSHEQYF
CDR3nt: TGTGCCAGCAGTGAAGTTCCGGGAGGGTCCCACGAGCAGTACTTC